This T cell receptor beta chain is from a study of blood T cell repertoires in COVID-19. With V trimmed by 0 bases and J by 13 bases, 9 bases remained unmatched. The CDR3 runs to 13 residues. Germline V CDR1 and CDR2: GTSNPN, SVGIG (reference sequence). TCRdb's copy holds only in-frame clones and misses some; the assay was immunoSEQ multiplex PCR. Among around 97,000 clones listed, more than 85% were seen once. The V and J genes are TRBV30 and TRBJ1-2; 9 bases match TRBD1. The sample comprised peripheral blood. This receptor was obtained from a human donor in a cohort sampled during active COVID-19. The CDR3 spells CAWSVRDRALGTF. CDR3 bases: TGTGCCTGGAGTGTAAGGGACAGGGCCTTGGGCACCTTC.